The sample holds many counts of the clone carrying this T cell receptor beta chain. This sample is part of a study of early T cells in non-severe SARS-CoV-2 infection. MiXCR, run by TCRdb on the 5' RACE reads, gives a single entry per CDR3 protein. Among approximately 70,000 distinct CDR3 sequences listed, roughly 13% were seen once. This CDR3 contains 15 residues. This receptor was obtained from an adult who was a healthcare worker with PCR-confirmed SARS-CoV-2 infection or an uninfected control (not recorded which). Sequenced material: whole blood. This chain links TRBV12-2 with TRBJ2-7; TRBD2 is taken as the D call from the table, unchecked against the DNA. TRBV12-2 is flagged as a pseudogene. The CDR3 is CASRLEEWRVYEQYF. CDR3 in DNA: TGTGCAAGTCGCTTAGAAGAATGGAGGGTCTACGAGCAGTACTTC.